A single sample is the source of the 21 T cell receptor beta chains below, sequenced in a study of cytomegalovirus exposure and HLA in healthy donors (dated by TCRdb to the late 2010s). The method behind the library was the immunoSEQ multiplex PCR assay. A mixture of 60 forward primers for TCR Vbeta segments and 13 reverse primers for TCR Jbeta segments was used in the multiplex PCR. This immuneACCESS table, as held by TCRdb, lists in-frame sequences with V and J called but not all clones. Of the missing ones, under half trace to an unresolved V gene in checked studies; the others have no known cause. The sample yields 150,000 or so clones; roughly 81% were counted once. Together, the top ten hold about 2.4% of the sample. Sequenced input: PBMCs. The origin of the receptors is a woman under 30 in good health and CMV-seronegative.

The chain combines TRBV21-1 with TRBJ2-2; TRBD1 is the table's D call and was not checked against the DNA. TRBV21-1 has pseudogene status. This CDR3 spans 15 amino acids. CDR3 amino acids: CASIPGQGGTGELFF. The DNA for the CDR3 is TGTGCCAGCATACCGGGACAGGGTGGCACCGGGGAGCTGTTTTTT.

This clone was seen once. The genes are TRBV11-2 and TRBJ1-6; 9 bases align to TRBD1. With 5 bases clipped from V and 9 bases from J, the junction kept 5 bases outside the gene matches. CDR1 and CDR2 (germline): SGHAT, FQNNGV. The CDR3 sequence is 14 residues long. The CDR3 loop is CASSPTGGASPLHF. CDR3 nucleotides: TGTGCCAGCAGCCCCACAGGGGGCGCTTCACCCCTCCACTTT.

This clone appeared a few times. This chain uses TRBV6-5 with TRBJ1-2; TRBD1 aligns across 7 bases. This CDR3 comprises 12 residues. The germline gives CDR1 MNHEY, CDR2 SVGAGI. V shed 8 bases and J 2 bases; nucleotides not matched to a gene: 2. The CDR3 here is CASDRANYGYTF. The CDR3 DNA sequence: TGTGCCAGCGACAGGGCCAACTATGGCTACACCTTC.

The V call is TRBV30, the J call TRBJ1-2; D not resolved. The CDR3 sequence is 13 residues long. CDR1 is GTSNPN, CDR2 SVGIG, per germline (reference sequence). With 5 bases removed from V and 4 bases from J, the gap between germline ends came to 14 bases. For the CDR3, the DNA is TGTGCCTGGGCCTCTCAGGAGGTCTATGGCTACACCTTC. Residues: CAWASQEVYGYTF.

This clone has more than one count but fewer than ten. The chain employs TRBV19 and TRBJ2-7; D perhaps matches TRBD1 (6 bases). Germline V gene lookup returns CDR1 LNHDA and CDR2 SQIVND (reference sequence). The CDR3 runs to 14 residues. Trimming took 4 bases from V and 6 from J, leaving 16 bases between them. The CDR3 is CASSTHNQGTEQYF. CDR3 nucleotides: TGTGCCAGTAGTACACATAATCAGGGGACCGAGCAGTACTTC.

This clone has a handful of counts. This chain uses TRBV28 with TRBJ1-3; a weak D match, TRBD1 (5 bases). The germline V gene has CDR1 MDHEN and CDR2 SYDVKM. V lost 8 bases and J 1 base, leaving 12 bases between the germline ends. This CDR3 contains 14 residues. CDR3 amino acids: CASGLGQSGNTIYF. The CDR3 region has the DNA TGTGCCAGCGGTCTGGGGCAGTCTGGAAACACCATATATTTT.

V and J are TRBV5-1 and TRBJ2-3, with 8 bases identical to TRBD2. This CDR3 is built from 15 residues. Germline loops: CDR1 SGHRS, CDR2 YFSETQ. Losses at the gene ends were 1 base for V and 5 bases for J; bases not matched to a gene: 6. CDR3 bases: TGCGCCAGCAGCTTGCAAGCGGGAGTGGTAGATACGCAGTATTTT. As protein: CASSLQAGVVDTQYF.

The sample holds a few counts of this clone. The chain is built from TRBV27 and TRBJ1-6; tentative D call: TRBD1 (6 bases). Germline V gene lookup returns CDR1 MNHEY and CDR2 SMNVEV (reference sequence). There are 18 residues in the CDR3. V lost 3 bases, J lost 0 bases, and 15 bases lay in between. This CDR3 is CASSFSTGRISYNSPLHF. CDR3 nucleotides: TGTGCCAGCAGTTTTTCGACAGGCCGGATCTCCTATAATTCACCCCTCCACTTT.

The chain links TRBV28 to TRBJ1-5, with 9 bases lining up with TRBD1. The CDR3 contains 15 residues. From germline, CDR1 is MDHEN and CDR2 SYDVKM. J gave up 4 bases and V 8 bases, and 9 bases lay outside the gene matches. The CDR3 nucleotides read TGTGCCAGCGGGAGACAGGGGGTCAAAAATCAGCCCCAGCATTTT. As protein: CASGRQGVKNQPQHF.

The genes are TRBV19 and TRBJ2-7, with 9 bases matching TRBD1. The CDR3 length is 13 residues. CDR1 is LNHDA, CDR2 SQIVND, per germline (reference sequence). J lost 6 bases, V lost 5 bases, and 5 bases had no gene match. The CDR3 DNA is TGTGCCAGTAGTCCGGGACAGGGCTCCGAGCAGTACTTC. The encoded protein is CASSPGQGSEQYF.

The rearrangement links TRBV9 to TRBJ2-1, with TRBD2 matching 10 bases. Trimming removed 7 bases from V and 9 bases from J; junction bases left unmatched: 7. The CDR3 runs 13 residues. Germline V gene lookup returns CDR1 SGDLS and CDR2 YYNGEE. The CDR3 is CASASGSKGEQFF. The CDR3 nucleotides read TGTGCCAGCGCTAGCGGGAGTAAGGGTGAGCAGTTCTTC.

The chain joins TRBV29-1 to TRBJ1-4; TRBD1 might be the D (5 bases). The CDR3 runs to 12 residues. Germline V CDR1 and CDR2: SQVTM, ANQGSEA. V was cut by 6 bases and J by 6 bases, with 11 bases left in between. CDR3 protein: CSVRRGDEKLFF. CDR3 nucleotide sequence: TGCAGCGTACGACGGGGGGATGAAAAACTGTTTTTT.

This sequence joins TRBV6-1 and TRBJ2-3; D gene uncertain. Germline CDR1 is MNHNS and CDR2 is SASEGT. V lost 4 bases, J lost 3 bases, and 8 bases lay in between. This CDR3 has 13 residues. The CDR3 here is CASSGKQTDTQYF. For the CDR3, the DNA is TGTGCCAGCAGTGGAAAACAGACAGATACGCAGTATTTT.

The chain links TRBV29-1 to TRBJ1-2, with 8 bases lining up with TRBD1. V gave up 0 bases and J gave up 7 bases; unmatched junction bases: 10. CDR1 and CDR2 from the germline V gene are SQVTM and ANQGSEA. The CDR3 consists of 15 residues. In DNA, the CDR3 is TGCAGCGTTGAAGATCTGGCAGGGGGCGTGGGTGGCTACACCTTC. Translated: CSVEDLAGGVGGYTF.

The V call is TRBV19, the J call TRBJ2-3; a possible D gene is TRBD2 (6 bases). Germline V CDR1 and CDR2: LNHDA, SQIVND (reference sequence). CDR3 length: 14 residues. V shed 8 bases and J shed 5 bases, with 17 bases lying between them. CDR3 nucleotide sequence: TGTGCCAGTGGGGTCCCCAGGAGGGGAGATACGCAGTATTTT. It encodes CASGVPRRGDTQYF.

CDR3 amino acids: CASSVGQGSNSPLHF. The CDR3 nucleotides are TGTGCCAGCAGCGTAGGACAGGGGAGCAATTCACCCCTCCACTTT. J is TRBJ1-6 and V is TRBV9; TRBD1 agrees at 8 bases. With V trimmed by 0 bases and J by 7 bases, 3 bases remained unmatched. Germline loops: CDR1 SGDLS, CDR2 YYNGEE. The CDR3 totals 15 residues. Based on the CDR3 plus reference TRBV9 and TRBJ1-6, the full variable domain is DSGVTQTPKHLITATGQRVTLRCSPRSGDLSVYWYQQSLDQGLQFLIQYYNGEERAKGNILERFSAQQFPDLHSELNLSSLELGDSALYFCASSVGQGSNSPLHFGNGTRLTVT.

J is TRBJ1-3 and V is TRBV6-5, with D uncertain. The germline V gene has CDR1 MNHEY and CDR2 SVGAGI. The V and J ends lost 0 bases and 1 base respectively, with 7 bases between them. The CDR3 has 15 residues. The CDR3, as DNA: TGTGCCAGCAGTTACTCCGAGGGATCTGGAAACACCATATATTTT. Its protein product is CASSYSEGSGNTIYF.

In this sample, this clone turned up once. The chain links TRBV6-5 to TRBJ1-1, with 8 positions matching TRBD1. This CDR3 is 13 amino acids long. From germline, CDR1 is MNHEY and CDR2 SVGAGI. Losses at the gene ends were 6 bases for V and 5 bases for J; bases not matched to a gene: 5. The DNA of the CDR3 is TGTGCCAGCAGCCCACAGGGGGGGACTGAAGCTTTCTTT. Amino acid sequence: CASSPQGGTEAFF.

The genes are TRBV9 and TRBJ2-2; D is undetermined. The CDR3 is 13 residues long. Looked up from germline, CDR1 is SGDLS and CDR2 is YYNGEE. Deletions cut 6 bases from V and 4 bases from J, with 10 bases between. CDR3 coding DNA: TGTGCCAGCAACGGAGCGAGCACCGGGGAGCTGTTTTTT. Protein product: CASNGASTGELFF. Full variable domain (rest looked up from reference TRBV9 and TRBJ2-2): DSGVTQTPKHLITATGQRVTLRCSPRSGDLSVYWYQQSLDQGLQFLIQYYNGEERAKGNILERFSAQQFPDLHSELNLSSLELGDSALYFCASNGASTGELFFGEGSRLTVL.

The rearrangement uses TRBV28 and TRBJ2-7; 7 bases align to TRBD2. J gave up 3 bases and V 2 bases, and 4 bases lay outside the gene matches. Germline V CDR1 and CDR2: MDHEN, SYDVKM. The CDR3 covers 14 residues. CDR3 bases: TGTGCCAGCAGTTTAGCGGGAGCGGACTACGAGCAGTACTTC. Encoded protein: CASSLAGADYEQYF.

The chain combines TRBV2 with TRBJ2-3, with D unresolved. This CDR3 is built from 14 residues. Trimming shortened V by 5 bases and J by 2 bases, and 11 bases separated the two germline ends. The germline V gene encodes CDR1 SNHLY and CDR2 FYNNEI. This chain's CDR3 is CASSPLGPTDTQYF. The CDR3 region has the DNA TGTGCCAGCAGTCCCTTGGGCCCCACAGATACGCAGTATTTT.